Listed here are 7 T cell receptor beta chains from one sample, sequenced in a study of technical replicates of blood from several donors. Assay: immunoSEQ multiplex PCR; the TCRdb copy retains only in-frame clones and omits some. The sample holds 85,000 to 95,000 clones, less than 96% seen once. Sequenced: T cells isolated from PBMCs. These receptors originate from a human donor in good health.

The chain employs TRBV15 and TRBJ1-4, with 7 bases aligning to TRBD1. This CDR3 spans 15 amino acids. V dropped 5 bases and J dropped 1; count of bases not matched to a gene: 4. The germline V gene encodes CDR1 LNHNV and CDR2 YYDKDF (reference sequence). As DNA, the CDR3 is TGTGCCACCAGCGGAGGGGGCCTAACTAATGAAAAACTGTTTTTT. This codes for CATSGGGLTNEKLFF.

The table lists this clone with a count of one. The rearrangement joins TRBV21-1 to TRBJ1-1; the table's TRBD1 call for D was not verified on the DNA. TRBV21-1 is assigned pseudogene status. The CDR3 runs to 16 residues. This CDR3 reads CASSKGQGSMNTEAFF. The CDR3 nucleotides read TGTGCCAGCAGCAAGGGACAGGGTTCCATGAACACTGAAGCTTTCTTT.

The chain joins TRBV19 to TRBJ2-5; 7 bases map to TRBD1. The CDR3 has 15 residues. J was trimmed by 5 bases and V by 6 bases; bases with no gene match: 12. CDR1 LNHDA and CDR2 SQIVND come from the germline V gene (reference sequence). CDR3 DNA sequence: TGTGCCAGTAGCCTGGGGCAGGGGGTTCAGGAGACCCAGTACTTC. Translating it yields CASSLGQGVQETQYF.

V usage is TRBV27 and J usage is TRBJ2-7; 8 bases align to TRBD1. The CDR3 totals 12 residues. The germline V gene encodes CDR1 MNHEY and CDR2 SMNVEV (reference sequence). The V and J ends lost 6 bases and 3 bases, in that order; junction bases with no gene match: 1. The CDR3 protein is CASRGTGYEQYF. In nucleotides, the CDR3 is TGTGCCAGCAGGGGGACAGGCTACGAGCAGTACTTC.

The chain links TRBV5-6 to TRBJ2-2, with 9 nucleotides matching TRBD2. This CDR3 spans 18 amino acids. The J segment lost 8 bases and the V segment lost 3 bases, leaving 17 bases of the junction unmatched. From germline, CDR1 is SGHDT and CDR2 YYEEEE. The CDR3, as DNA: TGTGCCAGCAGCTCCCAAATCTCGGGACTAGCAAGCAAAGGGGAGCTGTTTTTT. Protein sequence: CASSSQISGLASKGELFF.

The gene calls are TRBV6-5 and TRBJ2-3, with D unresolved. Germline loops: CDR1 MNHEY, CDR2 SVGAGI. Trimming took off 2 bases at V and 2 bases at J, with 8 bases between the two ends. The CDR3 runs to 14 residues. CDR3 nucleotides: TGTGCCAGCAGTTACGCGGAGTCCACAGATACGCAGTATTTT. Translating gives CASSYAESTDTQYF.

The genes are TRBV10-2 and TRBJ2-5; D is undetermined. In germline, CDR1 is WSHSY, CDR2 SAAADI. V shed 6 bases and J shed 0 bases, with 5 bases lying between them. CDR3 length: 12 residues. CDR3 nucleotides: TGCGCCAGCAGCCAGTACCAAGAGACCCAGTACTTC. Translating it yields CASSQYQETQYF.